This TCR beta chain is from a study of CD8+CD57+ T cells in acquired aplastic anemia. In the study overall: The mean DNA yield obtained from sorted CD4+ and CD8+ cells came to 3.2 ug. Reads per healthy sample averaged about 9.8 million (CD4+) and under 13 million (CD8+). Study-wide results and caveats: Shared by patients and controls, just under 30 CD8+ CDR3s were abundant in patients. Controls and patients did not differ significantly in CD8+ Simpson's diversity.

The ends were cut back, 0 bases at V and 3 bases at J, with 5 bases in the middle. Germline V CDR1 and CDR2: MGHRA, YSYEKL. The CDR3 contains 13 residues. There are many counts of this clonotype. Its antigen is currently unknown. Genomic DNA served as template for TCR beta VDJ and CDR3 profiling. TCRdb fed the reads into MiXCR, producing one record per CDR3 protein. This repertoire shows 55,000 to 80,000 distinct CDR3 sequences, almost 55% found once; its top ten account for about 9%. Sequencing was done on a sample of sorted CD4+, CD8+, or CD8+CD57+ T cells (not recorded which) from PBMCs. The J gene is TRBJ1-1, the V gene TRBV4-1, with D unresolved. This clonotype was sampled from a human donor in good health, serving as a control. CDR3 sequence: CASSQDSYTEAFF. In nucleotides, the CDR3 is TGCGCCAGCAGCCAAGACAGTTACACTGAAGCTTTCTTT.